This TCR beta chain derives from a study of blood T cell repertoires in COVID-19. Across the study: T cells, B-cell-depleted T cells, or PBMCs provided the cDNA or gDNA that served as material.

Seattle patients were enrolled during active infection and followed longitudinally. The table came from immunoSEQ multiplex PCR; TCRdb's copy has only in-frame clones and leaves some out. Of over 150,000 clones in the sample, over 75% were seen once. CDR1 SGHKS and CDR2 YYEKEE come from the germline V gene (reference sequence). With 2 bases removed from V and 8 bases from J, the gap between germline ends came to 19 bases. The CDR3 runs to 15 residues. This TCR derives from a man older than 75 with COVID-19, enrolled during active disease. The sample taken for sequencing was peripheral blood. V gene TRBV5-5 combines with J gene TRBJ1-1, with D unclear. The CDR3 bases are TGTGCCAGCAGCTTCGCGGAGGTTTTGGGCACAGAAGCTTTCTTT. Its translation: CASSFAEVLGTEAFF. Supplemented by reference TRBV5-5 and TRBJ1-1, the full variable domain reads DAGVTQSPTHLIKTRGQQVTLRCSPISGHKSVSWYQQVLGQGPQFIFQYYEKEERGRGNFPDRFSARQFPNYSSELNVNALLLGDSALYLCASSFAEVLGTEAFFGQGTRLTVV.